Listed here are 25 T cell receptor beta chains from one sample, sequenced in a study of T cell clonotyping in hematopoietic cell transplantation. Measured with immunoSEQ multiplex PCR; TCRdb has only the in-frame clones, and not every one. The sample carries around 11,000 clones, approximately 91% recorded once. The sample was PBMCs, taken 180 days after allogeneic stem cell transplant. The receptors stem from a male patient in his sixties who had an allogeneic stem cell transplant from an unrelated donor, so the T cells may come from the graft donor. Some clones in this sample may be carry-over from other donors' samples.

The rearrangement joins TRBV5-1 to TRBJ2-7; a possible D gene is TRBD1 (5 bases). Germline CDR1 is SGHRS and CDR2 is YFSETQ. With 4 bases removed from V and 1 base from J, the gap between germline ends came to 12 bases. The CDR3 has 14 residues. The CDR3 DNA is TGCGCCAGCAGCATGGCAGGGATATCCTACGAGCAGTACTTC. Its protein is CASSMAGISYEQYF.

By sample share, this clone is hyperexpanded. J is TRBJ2-7 and V is TRBV5-6; tentative D call: TRBD1 (5 bases). The CDR3 loop spans 14 amino acids. The V and J ends lost 3 bases and 4 bases respectively, with 14 bases between them. Germline CDR1 reads SGHDT; CDR2 reads YYEEEE. The CDR3, as DNA: TGTGCCAGCAGCTCGGAATTCAGGGCTTACGAGCAGTACTTC. Its protein is CASSSEFRAYEQYF. Using reference TRBV5-6 and TRBJ2-7 for the parts outside the CDR3, the full variable domain is DAGVTQSPTHLIKTRGQQVTLRCSPKSGHDTVSWYQQALGQGPQFIFQYYEEEERQRGNFPDRFSGHQFPNYSSELNVNALLLGDSALYLCASSSEFRAYEQYFGPGTRLTVT.

Note on this clone: A junction end diverges from the germline sequence, so it may reflect a read error. The genes are TRBV6-5 and TRBJ2-7; 9 bases agree with TRBD1. The CDR3 contains 12 residues. The germline CDR1 and CDR2 sequences are MNHEY and SVGAGI. The CDR3 loop is CSTGTGLREQYF. CDR3 coding DNA: TGCTCAACCGGGACAGGGCTTCGCGAGCAGTACTTC.

The chain recombines TRBV5-1 with TRBJ2-1; D might be TRBD1 (6 bases). Trimming took 0 bases from V and 8 from J, leaving 15 bases between them. CDR3 length: 15 amino acids. CDR1 SGHRS and CDR2 YFSETQ come from the germline V gene. In nucleotides, the CDR3 is TGCGCCAGCAGCTTGGGGGGGCTGGCAGTCGATGAGCAGTTCTTC. Its protein product is CASSLGGLAVDEQFF.

The chain uses TRBV19 and TRBJ1-1, with a weak D call TRBD1 (6 bases). Trimming cost V 5 bases and J 1 base, with 14 bases left between them. CDR1 and CDR2 from the germline V gene are LNHDA and SQIVND (reference sequence). The CDR3 is 15 residues long. The CDR3 here is CASSFGGRSNTEAFF. CDR3 DNA sequence: TGTGCCAGTAGTTTTGGGGGCAGGTCGAACACTGAAGCTTTCTTT.

This sequence joins TRBV7-2 and TRBJ2-7; 11 nucleotides match TRBD1. V dropped 6 bases and J dropped 6; count of bases not matched to a gene: 16. The CDR3 contains 17 residues. The V gene's germline CDR1 is SGHTA and CDR2 FQGNSA. The CDR3 here is CASSSVRPGTGGSEQYF. In DNA form, the CDR3 reads TGTGCCAGCAGTTCAGTCAGGCCTGGGACAGGGGGTTCCGAGCAGTACTTC.

This chain links TRBV6-5 with TRBJ1-2; D is perhaps TRBD1 (6 bases). CDR3 size: 13 residues. V was trimmed by 2 bases and J by 8 bases, leaving 12 bases between them. From germline, CDR1 is MNHEY and CDR2 SVGAGI. The CDR3 bases are TGTGCCAGCAGTTACAGACGAGGGGGGGGCTACACCTTC. Translating gives CASSYRRGGGYTF.

V usage is TRBV13 and J usage is TRBJ2-7, with a weak D call TRBD2 (7 bases). The V and J ends lost 6 bases and 7 bases respectively, with 25 bases between them. The V gene's germline CDR1 is PRHDT and CDR2 FYEKMQ (reference sequence). This CDR3 has 16 residues. The CDR3 spells CASSFLSGGARGEQYF. The DNA of the CDR3 is TGTGCCAGCAGTTTCCTTTCGGGGGGCGCTCGTGGTGAGCAGTACTTC.

In the case of this clone: Other DNA sequences within the sample encode an identical CDR3. V usage is TRBV5-1 and J usage is TRBJ1-5; D unresolved. CDR3 size: 13 residues. V lost 0 bases, J lost 3 bases, and 4 bases lay in between. Germline V gives CDR1 SGHRS, CDR2 YFSETQ. The CDR3 coding sequence is TGCGCCAGCAGCTTGGGGGACAATCAGCCCCAGCATTTT. It is translated as CASSLGDNQPQHF.

A single count supports this clone. The chain links TRBV5-1 to TRBJ1-3; D is unresolved. The CDR3 length is 15 residues. V lost 3 bases and J 0 bases, leaving 10 bases between the germline ends. CDR1 is SGHRS, CDR2 YFSETQ, per germline. As DNA, the CDR3 is TGCGCCAGCAGCTCCGACCCCTCCTCTGGAAACACCATATATTTT. Translating gives CASSSDPSSGNTIYF.

In DNA, the CDR3 is TGTGCCAGCAGCCCGACCAGGACGAACACTGAAGCTTTCTTT. Protein: CASSPTRTNTEAFF. This chain links TRBV7-2 with TRBJ1-1, with D unclear. From germline, CDR1 is SGHTA and CDR2 FQGNSA. This CDR3 contains 14 residues. The V end was cut by 5 bases, the J end by 1 base, with 11 bases between.

The V call is TRBV7-2, the J call TRBJ1-2, with 8 bases matching TRBD1. CDR3 length: 15 residues. Germline CDR1 and CDR2: SGHTA and FQGNSA. With V trimmed by 5 bases and J by 3 bases, 8 bases remained unmatched. The CDR3 coding sequence is TGTGCCAGCAGCCCCCACAGGGGGGTGGACTATGGCTACACCTTC. It is translated as CASSPHRGVDYGYTF.

This clone was detected only a few times. The gene calls are TRBV5-1 and TRBJ1-1; perhaps TRBD1 as D (6 bases). Germline V lookup: CDR1 SGHRS, CDR2 YFSETQ. This CDR3 spans 13 amino acids. The V gene lost 3 bases and the J gene lost 4 bases, with 10 bases spanning the gap. The CDR3 nucleotides read TGCGCCAGCAGCTCTACAGGGTTCACTGAAGCTTTCTTT. Protein: CASSSTGFTEAFF.

The chain is built from TRBV29-1 and TRBJ1-2, with TRBD1 matching 8 bases. J was trimmed by 8 bases and V by 1 base; bases with no gene match: 15. The CDR3 has 16 residues. The V gene's germline CDR1 is SQVTM and CDR2 ANQGSEA. The CDR3 nucleotides read TGCAGCGTTGAAGGCCCCGGCACCGGACAGGGAGAAGGCTACACCTTC. The encoded protein is CSVEGPGTGQGEGYTF.

The chain links TRBV7-9 to TRBJ2-1; D might be TRBD1 or TRBD2, each matching 5 bases. V lost 4 bases and J 13 bases, leaving 11 bases between the germline ends. In germline, CDR1 is SEHNR, CDR2 FQNEAQ (reference sequence). The CDR3 extends over 11 amino acids. CDR3 protein: CASSSGPRQFF. The CDR3 DNA sequence: TGTGCCAGCAGCTCGGGACCCCGTCAGTTCTTC.

V and J are TRBV9 and TRBJ1-1, with D perhaps matching TRBD1 (5 bases). Trimming stripped 3 bases from V and 10 bases from J, with 22 bases between. The CDR3 has 15 residues. Germline CDR1 reads SGDLS; CDR2 reads YYNGEE. Written as DNA, the CDR3 is TGTGCCAGCAGCGAAAACCTTGGCGGAATTGGGGGAGCTTTCTTT. This codes for CASSENLGGIGGAFF.

This clone showed up just a few times. The genes are TRBV19 and TRBJ1-2; 7 bases are a match to TRBD1. The trim removed 8 bases at V and 9 bases at J, leaving 12 bases unmatched. Germline CDR1 LNHDA, CDR2 SQIVND (reference sequence). The CDR3 is 13 amino acids. This chain's CDR3 is CASGPETGLRYTF. DNA of the CDR3: TGTGCCAGTGGGCCGGAGACAGGGCTCCGCTACACCTTC. Filled out from reference TRBV19 and TRBJ1-2, the complete variable domain reads DGGITQSPKYLFRKEGQNVTLSCEQNLNHDAMYWYRQDPGQGLRLIYYSQIVNDFQKGDIAEGYSVSREKKESFPLTVTSAQKNPTAFYLCASGPETGLRYTFGSGTRLTVV.

The chain uses TRBV4-1 and TRBJ1-3; D not resolved. CDR3 length: 15 amino acids. With 1 base removed from V and 0 bases from J, the gap between germline ends came to 7 bases. CDR1 is MGHRA and CDR2 is YSYEKL in the germline V gene. CDR3 residues: CASSQGQLSGNTIYF. For the CDR3, the DNA is TGCGCCAGCAGCCAAGGCCAGCTCTCTGGAAACACCATATATTTT.

The chain couples TRBV4-3 to TRBJ2-7; D is possibly TRBD2 (6 bases). From germline, CDR1 is LGHNA and CDR2 YSLEER. The CDR3 totals 15 residues. Trimming stripped 0 bases from V and 3 bases from J, with 12 bases between. The CDR3 reads CASSQDRGSVYEQYF. CDR3 coding DNA: TGCGCCAGCAGCCAAGATCGGGGGTCAGTCTACGAGCAGTACTTC.

The rearrangement links TRBV4-3 to TRBJ2-7; D gene unclear. CDR1 and CDR2 from the germline V gene are LGHNA and YSLEER. The CDR3 has 15 amino acids. Trimming took off 4 bases at V and 2 bases at J, with 15 bases between the two ends. The CDR3 DNA follows: TGCGCCAGCAGCCCTACAGCTCTCCATACCTACGAGCAGTACTTC. This encodes CASSPTALHTYEQYF.

The chain recombines TRBV4-2 with TRBJ2-7; 7 nucleotides match TRBD2. V shed 1 base and J 6 bases; nucleotides not matched to a gene: 3. Germline V lookup: CDR1 LGHNA, CDR2 YNFKEQ. This CDR3 is 13 amino acids long. CDR3 in amino acids: CASSQVGGLEQYF. The CDR3 DNA reads as TGTGCCAGCAGCCAAGTGGGAGGGCTCGAGCAGTACTTC.

In this sample, this clone turned up a few times. The identical CDR3 is also encoded by other nucleotide sequences in the sample. The J gene is TRBJ2-1, the V gene TRBV5-6; 8 positions agree with TRBD1. There are 15 residues in the CDR3. The germline V gene encodes CDR1 SGHDT and CDR2 YYEEEE. With V trimmed by 0 bases and J by 4 bases, 3 bases remained unmatched. The CDR3 here is CASSLGDRSYNEQFF. CDR3 nucleotide sequence: TGTGCCAGCAGCTTGGGGGACAGGTCTTACAATGAGCAGTTCTTC. Together with reference TRBV5-6 and TRBJ2-1, the CDR3 gives the full variable domain: DAGVTQSPTHLIKTRGQQVTLRCSPKSGHDTVSWYQQALGQGPQFIFQYYEEEERQRGNFPDRFSGHQFPNYSSELNVNALLLGDSALYLCASSLGDRSYNEQFFGPGTRLTVL.

J is TRBJ2-3 and V is TRBV9, with 7 bases matching TRBD2. Germline CDR1 is SGDLS and CDR2 is YYNGEE. This CDR3 is built from 15 residues. Losses at the gene ends were 3 bases for V and 2 bases for J; bases not matched to a gene: 6. Written as DNA, the CDR3 is TGTGCCAGCAGCGCCGAGCGGGGCTACACAGATACGCAGTATTTT. Residues: CASSAERGYTDTQYF.

This sequence joins TRBV27 and TRBJ2-7; the match to TRBD1 covers 11 bases. Germline V gene sequence: CDR1 MNHEY, CDR2 SMNVEV (reference sequence). J lost 4 bases, V lost 0 bases, and 5 bases had no gene match. The CDR3 has 16 amino acids. The CDR3 here is CASSLSVGTGGYEQYF. CDR3 nucleotides: TGTGCCAGCAGTTTATCAGTAGGGACAGGGGGATACGAGCAGTACTTC.

The rearrangement joins TRBV9 to TRBJ2-7, with 11 bases that match TRBD2. The V gene's germline CDR1 is SGDLS and CDR2 YYNGEE. V lost 3 bases and J lost 4; bases outside the gene matches: 6. This CDR3 has 15 residues. The DNA of the CDR3 is TGTGCCAGCAGCGAGCGGGCTAGCGGGGGGTACGAGCAGTACTTC. Its translation: CASSERASGGYEQYF.